The 28 T cell receptor beta chains given below trace back to one sample, sequenced in a study of blood T cell repertoires in COVID-19. The table came from immunoSEQ multiplex PCR; TCRdb's copy has only in-frame clones and leaves some out. The top ten hold approximately 4.5% of the sample, which has around 38,000 clones, around nine tenths seen once. Sequencing was carried out using peripheral blood. All receptors derive from a man in his fifties or sixties with COVID-19, enrolled during active disease.

The chain has TRBV30 and TRBJ2-7, with D maybe TRBD1 (7 bases). The CDR3 length is 14 residues. Germline CDR1 GTSNPN, CDR2 SVGIG (reference sequence). Deletions cut 4 bases from V and 4 bases from J, with 17 bases between. This CDR3 reads CAWTQGGVFYEQYF. Here the CDR3 DNA reads TGTGCCTGGACCCAGGGGGGAGTCTTTTACGAGCAGTACTTC.

The chain has TRBV5-1 and TRBJ1-4, with D tentatively TRBD1 (5 bases). The germline V gene encodes CDR1 SGHRS and CDR2 YFSETQ. Trimming took off 6 bases at V and 6 bases at J, with 18 bases between the two ends. CDR3 length equals 15 residues. The CDR3 reads CASTPSGGADEKLFF. Here the CDR3 DNA reads TGCGCCAGCACCCCCTCGGGGGGAGCGGATGAAAAACTGTTTTTT.

CDR3 in DNA: TGTGCCAGCAGCTCAGCCTCCGGGACTAGCGGGAGGGAGACCCAGTACTTC. Translating gives CASSSASGTSGRETQYF. The chain carries TRBV11-3 and TRBJ2-5, with TRBD2 identical over 15 bases. With V trimmed by 4 bases and J by 5 bases, 8 bases remained unmatched. CDR1 is SGHNT, CDR2 YENEEA, per germline. The CDR3 sequence is 17 residues long.

The rearrangement links TRBV2 to TRBJ1-5; D call uncertain. CDR3 length equals 13 residues. Germline CDR1 is SNHLY and CDR2 is FYNNEI. The V end was cut by 6 bases, the J end by 4 bases, with 10 bases between. In DNA form, the CDR3 reads TGTGCCAGCAGAAGCCGTTTTAATCAGCCCCAGCATTTT. Translating gives CASRSRFNQPQHF. The full variable domain, rest sourced from reference TRBV2 and TRBJ1-5, is EPEVTQTPSHQVTQMGQEVILRCVPISNHLYFYWYRQILGQKVEFLVSFYNNEISEKSEIFDDQFSVERPDGSNFTLKIRSTKLEDSAMYFCASRSRFNQPQHFGDGTRLSIL.

This sequence joins TRBV27 and TRBJ1-3; D ambiguous. The CDR3 length is 13 residues. V gave up 8 bases and J gave up 0 bases, with 8 bases separating them. Germline assignment: CDR1 MNHEY and CDR2 SMNVEV (reference sequence). The CDR3 loop is CASSRFSGNTIYF. The DNA for the CDR3 is TGTGCCAGCTCCAGGTTCTCTGGAAACACCATATATTTT.

In DNA, the CDR3 is TGTGCCAGCAGCCGGGGACAGAATAATTCACCCCTCCACTTT. It is translated as CASSRGQNNSPLHF. The chain is built from TRBV7-2 and TRBJ1-6; 7 bases map to TRBD1. The CDR3 runs 14 residues. V dropped 5 bases and J dropped 5; count of bases not matched to a gene: 3. Germline CDR1 is SGHTA and CDR2 is FQGNSA.

The J gene is TRBJ1-2, the V gene TRBV4-1; D is undetermined. V was trimmed by 6 bases and J by 4 bases, leaving 12 bases between them. Germline lookup yields CDR1 MGHRA and CDR2 YSYEKL. The CDR3 length is 13 residues. The CDR3 region has the DNA TGCGCCAGCAGTCAAAGCGGTAGCTATGGCTACACCTTC. Translating it yields CASSQSGSYGYTF.

The chain recombines TRBV28 with TRBJ2-7, with TRBD1 identical over 8 bases. The CDR3 spans 20 residues. Germline V gives CDR1 MDHEN, CDR2 SYDVKM. V trimming: 5 bases; J trimming: 1 base; junction bases outside the gene matches: 22. The CDR3: CASSRPPGGLQGAPSYEQYF. In nucleotides, the CDR3 is TGTGCCAGCAGTCGTCCCCCGGGCGGTCTTCAGGGGGCCCCTTCCTACGAGCAGTACTTC.

This clone has only one observation. V is TRBV29-1 and J is TRBJ2-7; possibly TRBD2 for D (6 bases). Trimming pared 4 bases from V and 3 bases from J, leaving 10 bases between. This CDR3 region has 12 residues. Germline lookup yields CDR1 SQVTM and CDR2 ANQGSEA. The DNA of the CDR3 is TGCAGCGTTGGTATTAGCGGCTACGAGCAGTACTTC. As protein: CSVGISGYEQYF.

V usage is TRBV28 and J usage is TRBJ2-3; 11 bases are shared with TRBD2. The CDR3 covers 21 residues. V shed 3 bases and J 0 bases; nucleotides not matched to a gene: 17. Germline V lookup: CDR1 MDHEN, CDR2 SYDVKM. Written as DNA, the CDR3 is TGTGCCAGCAGTTTCCCAACAGGGTCCTTCTGGACTAGCGGGAGCACAGATACGCAGTATTTT. Translation gives CASSFPTGSFWTSGSTDTQYF.

The chain is built from TRBV9 and TRBJ2-7, with 8 bases that match TRBD1. Germline V gene sequence: CDR1 SGDLS, CDR2 YYNGEE. Trimming took 0 bases from V and 7 from J; bases not matched to a gene: 12. This CDR3 comprises 16 residues. CDR3 residues: CASSVGLKQGEQEQYF. The CDR3 DNA follows: TGTGCCAGCAGCGTAGGTCTCAAACAGGGGGAACAGGAGCAGTACTTC.

The CDR3 region has the DNA TGTGCTAGTGGTCCCTATGATGGGGAACGGGGTACTGAAGCTTTCTTT. Its translation is CASGPYDGERGTEAFF. The rearrangement uses TRBV12-5 and TRBJ1-1; D call uncertain. The CDR3 covers 16 residues. The V gene's germline CDR1 is LGHNT and CDR2 FRNRAP. V was clipped by 5 bases and J by 5 bases, with 21 bases between them.

The chain carries TRBV23-1 and TRBJ2-7; 8 bases align to TRBD1. TRBV23-1 belongs to the ORF category, with a function that is uncertain. Losses at the gene ends were 3 bases for V and 2 bases for J; bases not matched to a gene: 9. This CDR3 contains 16 residues. The CDR3 loop is CASSHPPGTGPYEQYF. CDR3 coding DNA: TGCGCCAGCAGTCACCCCCCCGGGACAGGTCCCTACGAGCAGTACTTC.

The chain is built from TRBV24-1 and TRBJ1-4; D possibly corresponds to TRBD1 (5 bases). This CDR3 contains 12 residues. The V gene lost 5 bases and the J gene lost 6 bases, with 6 bases spanning the gap. CDR1 is KGHDR, CDR2 SFDVKD, per germline. CDR3 in DNA: TGTGCCACCAGTGCCAGGGATGAAAAACTGTTTTTT. Translated: CATSARDEKLFF.

The chain recombines TRBV9 with TRBJ2-1; 9 bases align to TRBD2. This CDR3 has 16 residues. Germline trimming cut 0 bases from V and 9 bases from J; bases unmatched to any gene: 10. The germline V gene encodes CDR1 SGDLS and CDR2 YYNGEE. The CDR3, as DNA: TGTGCCAGCAGCGTAGCTTGGGCGGGAGGGCCGGCTGAGCAGTTCTTC. It translates to CASSVAWAGGPAEQFF.

The V and J genes are TRBV28 and TRBJ1-5; D gene ambiguous. The V end lost 6 bases, the J end lost 5 bases, and 8 bases lay between the germline ends. The germline V gene has CDR1 MDHEN and CDR2 SYDVKM. CDR3 size: 12 residues. The CDR3 nucleotides read TGTGCCAGCAGCCTACTAGATCAGCCCCAGCATTTT. Encoded protein: CASSLLDQPQHF.

The rearrangement links TRBV5-8 to TRBJ2-7; D gene uncertain. V was shortened by 0 bases and J by 6 bases, with 7 bases between the two germline ends. CDR3 length: 12 residues. Per germline, CDR1 SGHTS and CDR2 YDEGEE. In nucleotides, the CDR3 is TGTGCCAGCAGCTTGGGCCGCGCCGAGCAGTACTTC. This codes for CASSLGRAEQYF.

Within the sample, this clone is large. This chain joins TRBV30 and TRBJ2-3, with 8 positions matching TRBD2. The CDR3 totals 14 residues. V trimming: 5 bases; J trimming: 3 bases; junction bases outside the gene matches: 7. Germline CDR1 GTSNPN, CDR2 SVGIG (reference sequence). CDR3 sequence: CAWAVGRETDTQYF. The DNA for the CDR3 is TGTGCCTGGGCGGTCGGGAGGGAGACAGATACGCAGTATTTT.

The J gene is TRBJ2-1, the V gene TRBV5-1, with 12 nucleotides matching TRBD1. Germline V gene data show CDR1 as SGHRS and CDR2 as YFSETQ. After removal of 7 bases from V and 6 bases from J, the junction contained 11 bases not matched to a gene. This CDR3 is built from 16 residues. CDR3 sequence (DNA): TGCGCCAGCGCTCTTCCAGGGACAGGGGGCCGCAATGAGCAGTTCTTC. This encodes CASALPGTGGRNEQFF.

The rearrangement links TRBV28 to TRBJ2-2; D possibly corresponds to TRBD2 (6 bases). Trimming removed 5 bases from V and 6 bases from J, with 13 bases in between. CDR1 and CDR2 from the germline V gene are MDHEN and SYDVKM. There are 14 residues in the CDR3. In DNA, the CDR3 is TGTGCCAGCAGTCTCGCAGGGAGGCCCGGGGAGCTGTTTTTT. Its translation: CASSLAGRPGELFF.

The rearrangement uses TRBV24-1 and TRBJ2-3, with a tentative D call TRBD1 (6 bases). The V end was cut by 4 bases, the J end by 0 bases, with 10 bases between. Germline assignment: CDR1 KGHDR and CDR2 SFDVKD. The CDR3 totals 15 residues. The CDR3 nucleotides read TGTGCCACCAGTGAGGGGGCGGCAAGCACAGATACGCAGTATTTT. This sequence encodes CATSEGAASTDTQYF.

The genes are TRBV18 and TRBJ1-3; perhaps TRBD1 as D (5 bases). The CDR3 loop spans 15 amino acids. Germline V gene sequence: CDR1 KGHSH, CDR2 LQKENI. The germline V and J ends were trimmed by 2 bases and 0 bases, with 8 bases remaining between them. CDR3 bases: TGTGCCAGCTCACCAGACAGCCTCTCTGGAAACACCATATATTTT. It is translated as CASSPDSLSGNTIYF.

The chain joins TRBV30 to TRBJ2-7; 7 bases are shared with TRBD2. V shed 5 bases, J shed 4 bases, and the junction held 5 bases outside the gene matches. CDR1 and CDR2 from the germline V gene are GTSNPN and SVGIG (reference sequence). The length of the CDR3 is 12 residues. The DNA for the CDR3 is TGTGCCTGGGAGGGAGGGAGGTACGAGCAGTACTTC. Protein product: CAWEGGRYEQYF.

The chain combines TRBV28 with TRBJ1-1, with 9 bases that match TRBD1. This CDR3 contains 12 residues. Germline values: CDR1 MDHEN, CDR2 SYDVKM. V lost 6 bases and J lost 9; bases outside the gene matches: 5. The CDR3 DNA sequence: TGTGCCAGCAGATGGGGACAGGGTAAAGCTTTCTTT. Translated, it gives CASRWGQGKAFF.

The chain couples TRBV24-1 to TRBJ1-5; TRBD1 agrees at 7 bases. V lost 8 bases, J lost 2 bases, and 17 bases stayed unmatched. Germline CDR1 and CDR2: KGHDR and SFDVKD. This CDR3 spans 18 amino acids. The DNA of the CDR3 is TGTGCCACCAACGAAGGACAGGACCCCCCTCGGGGCAATCAGCCCCAGCATTTT. Protein sequence: CATNEGQDPPRGNQPQHF.

V and J are TRBV24-1 and TRBJ2-1; 9 nucleotides align to TRBD2. Germline loops: CDR1 KGHDR, CDR2 SFDVKD. V was clipped by 0 bases and J by 9 bases; unmatched bases: 8. The CDR3 totals 16 residues. CDR3: CATSDLSAGGPGEQFF. In nucleotides, the CDR3 is TGTGCCACCAGTGATTTGAGTGCGGGAGGGCCCGGTGAGCAGTTCTTC.

V and J are TRBV28 and TRBJ1-1, with D maybe TRBD1 (6 bases). Looked up from germline, CDR1 is MDHEN and CDR2 is SYDVKM. V lost 6 bases and J 2 bases, leaving 13 bases between the germline ends. The length of the CDR3 is 14 residues. The CDR3: CASREQGSNTEAFF. Written as DNA, the CDR3 is TGTGCCAGCAGGGAACAGGGTTCTAACACTGAAGCTTTCTTT. Full variable domain (missing parts from reference TRBV28 and TRBJ1-1): DVKVTQSSRYLVKRTGEKVFLECVQDMDHENMFWYRQDPGLGLRLIYFSYDVKMKEKGDIPEGYSVSREKKERFSLILESASTNQTSMYLCASREQGSNTEAFFGQGTRLTVV.

The chain links TRBV28 to TRBJ1-1; 10 nucleotides align to TRBD1. Germline CDR1 MDHEN, CDR2 SYDVKM. CDR3 length equals 13 residues. J gave up 9 bases and V 10 bases, and 11 bases lay outside the gene matches. CDR3 in amino acids: CATGGQGWEKAFF. The CDR3 nucleotides are TGTGCCACAGGGGGACAGGGGTGGGAAAAAGCTTTCTTT.